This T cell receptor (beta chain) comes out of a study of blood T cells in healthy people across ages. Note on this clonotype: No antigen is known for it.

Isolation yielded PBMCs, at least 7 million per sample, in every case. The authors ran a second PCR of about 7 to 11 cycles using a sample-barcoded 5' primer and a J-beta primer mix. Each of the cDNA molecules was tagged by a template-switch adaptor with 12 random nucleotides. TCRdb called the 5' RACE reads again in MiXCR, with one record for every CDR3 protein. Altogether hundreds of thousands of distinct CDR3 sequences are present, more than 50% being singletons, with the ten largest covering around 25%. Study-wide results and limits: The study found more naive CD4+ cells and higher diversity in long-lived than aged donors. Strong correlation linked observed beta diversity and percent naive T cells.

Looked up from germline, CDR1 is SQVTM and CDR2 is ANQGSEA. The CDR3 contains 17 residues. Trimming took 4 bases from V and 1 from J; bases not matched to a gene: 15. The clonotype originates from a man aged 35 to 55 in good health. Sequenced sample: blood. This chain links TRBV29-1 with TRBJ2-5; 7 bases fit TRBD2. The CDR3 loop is CSVVILRMGGSQETQYF. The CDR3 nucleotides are TGCAGCGTTGTTATTTTGAGGATGGGGGGGAGCCAAGAGACCCAGTACTTC.